This T cell receptor (beta chain) was obtained from a study of T cell responses to AZD1222 COVID-19 vaccine. Broader study findings: Spike-specific TCR breadth rose after two AZD1222 doses, and depth rose as well. The sample set comprised mostly white British donors with more females, and clonal diversity was possibly underestimated.

Using immunoSEQ multiplex PCR, the repertoire was profiled, and TCRdb retains in-frame clones only, with some absent. This table holds 70,000 to 90,000 clones, 89% found once. Only one count was recorded for this clone. Its specificity is unknown. The CDR3 loop spans 14 amino acids. Trimming left V 0 bases short and J 9 bases short, with 12 bases between. The germline V gene has CDR1 LGHNA and CDR2 YSLEER. This receptor was taken from an adult in good health. The chain carries TRBV4-3 and TRBJ2-1, with no clear D. The sequenced sample was peripheral blood, obtained on day 0 of AZD1222 vaccination. The CDR3 bases are TGCGCCAGCAGCCAAGAGTTGGAGTTATCTGAGCAGTTCTTC. Translated: CASSQELELSEQFF.